This is a list of T cell receptor beta chains from one sample in a study of blood T cells in healthy people across ages. Via MiXCR, TCRdb re-called the 5' RACE reads, giving one row per CDR3 protein. The sample includes some 1.8 million distinct CDR3 sequences, roughly 43% seen only once; the top ten take 20% to 25%. The material sequenced was blood. The receptors derive from a human donor in good health. Both conserved end residues are part of each CDR3. A D gene is named only where the DNA matches it firmly. Rows may omit the clone size; those that give it use once, few, many or a size class.

>TRBJ1-2|.|.|TRBV12-3/TRBV12-4
TGTGCCAGCAGTTTGGGTTCGCAGGGCTACACCTTC
CASSLGSQGYTF
>TRBJ1-2|.|few|TRBV13
TGTGCCAGCAGCCTCGAGGGAGAGCGCTATGGCTACACCTTC
CASSLEGERYGYTF
>TRBJ2-5|.|.|TRBV24-1
TGTGCCACCAGTGATTTGGCCAGAAAAGAGACCCAGTACTTC
CATSDLARKETQYF
>TRBJ1-1|.|.|TRBV28
TGTGCCAGCAGTCGTACGGTGGGCACTGAAGCTTTCTTT
CASSRTVGTEAFF
>TRBJ2-7|TRBD1|few|TRBV27
TGTGCCAGCAGTCATCCCGGGACAGGGTCTCTCGAGCAGTACTTC
CASSHPGTGSLEQYF
>TRBJ2-7|.|few|TRBV7-2
TGTGCCAGCAGTCCAAGACATGTCTACGAGCAGTACTTC
CASSPRHVYEQYF
>TRBJ2-3|.|.|TRBV6-1
TGTGCCAGCAGTGAGCCGAGGACGGGTCAAAGGGCAGATACGCAGTATTTT
CASSEPRTGQRADTQYF
>TRBJ2-3|TRBD1|.|TRBV10-3
TGTGCCGTCAGTGACGTGACTGACAGGGCAGATACGCAGTATTTT
CAVSDVTDRADTQYF
>TRBJ1-5|.|few|TRBV12-3/TRBV12-4
TGTGCCAGCAGTTTTTCAGGGTACAATCAGCCCCAGCATTTT
CASSFSGYNQPQHF
>TRBJ1-5|.|.|TRBV28
TGTGCCAGCAGTTTAGCACAGGGCTATCAGCCCCAGCATTTT
CASSLAQGYQPQHF
>TRBJ2-3|.|.|TRBV7-3
TGTGCCAGCAGCTTTTCCGACACAGATACGCAGTATTTT
CASSFSDTDTQYF
>TRBJ2-1|.|few|TRBV7-9
TGTGCCAGCAGCTTGACCCCGGTTTATTCAAACAATGAGCAGTTCTTC
CASSLTPVYSNNEQFF
>TRBJ2-7|TRBD1|.|TRBV9
TGTGCCAGCAGCGGCGGACCCGGGACAGGGGATTCCTACGAGCAGTACTTC
CASSGGPGTGDSYEQYF